This is a list of T cell receptor beta chains from one sample in a study of blood T cell repertoires in COVID-19. TCRdb's copy holds only in-frame clones and misses some; the assay was immunoSEQ multiplex PCR. The repertoire includes fewer than 400,000 clones, approximately 88% of them detected once, and 5% to 6% sits in the top ten. The sample was PBMCs or T cells enriched from blood (not recorded which). Source of these receptors: a man aged 25 to 45 who had recovered from COVID-19. Each CDR3 is given with its conserved first and last residue. Each record gives: V gene, J gene, clone size, D gene, CDR3 DNA, CDR3 protein. D genes are given only for firm matches. Not all rows give a size; the values are once, few, many and, for expanded clones, a class.

TRBV21-1	TRBJ2-7	-	-	TGTGCCAGCAGCCACAAGCGCCCCGGGACACACGCCTACGAGCAGTACTTC	CASSHKRPGTHAYEQYF
TRBV28	TRBJ1-2	-	-	TGTGCCAGCAGTTTGACAGGCTATGGCTACACCTTC	CASSLTGYGYTF
TRBV5-1	TRBJ2-2	-	-	TGCGCCAGCGAGGAGGGAACAAACACCGGGGAGCTGTTTTTT	CASEEGTNTGELFF
TRBV24-1	TRBJ1-4	-	TRBD1	TGTGCCACCGGGGACAGAGAAACGAATGAAAAACTGTTTTTT	CATGDRETNEKLFF
TRBV15	TRBJ1-5	-	-	TGTGCCACCAGCAGAGTGACTCGAGGATCAAATCAGCCCCAGCATTTT	CATSRVTRGSNQPQHF
TRBV5-4	TRBJ1-3	-	TRBD1	TGTGCCAGCAGCTTGGGAGGACAGGGGGCGGACACCATATATTTT	CASSLGGQGADTIYF
TRBV15	TRBJ2-3	-	TRBD2	TGTGCCACCAGCAGTCTATCGGGCTTAGCGGGGGTGGATACGCAGTATTTT	CATSSLSGLAGVDTQYF
TRBV30	TRBJ2-7	-	TRBD1	TGTGCCTGGAGTTACCCCGGGACAGCGCCATCCTACGAGCAGTACTTC	CAWSYPGTAPSYEQYF
TRBV4-1	TRBJ1-1	-	-	TGCGCCAGCAGCCAAGATTGGGGCGGAAACACTGAAGCTTTCTTT	CASSQDWGGNTEAFF
TRBV15	TRBJ1-4	-	TRBD1	TGTGCCACCAGCGGACAGGGGCGGGAAAAACTGTTTTTT	CATSGQGREKLFF
TRBV5-1	TRBJ1-6	-	-	TGCGCCAGCAGCTTGCCCCAGGGTGGGTCACCCCTCCACTTT	CASSLPQGGSPLHF
TRBV5-1	TRBJ1-1	-	-	TGCGCCAGCAGCTTGGGGCAGGGGATGAACACTGAAGCTTTCTTT	CASSLGQGMNTEAFF
TRBV21-1	TRBJ2-5	many	-	TGTGCCAGCAGCAAAGACTCGACAGCTCAAGAGACCCAGTACTTC	CASSKDSTAQETQYF
TRBV2	TRBJ1-2	-	-	TGTGCCAGCGCCGGGACAACCCCAAGGATCACCTTC	CASAGTTPRITF
TRBV4-1	TRBJ2-7	-	-	TGCGCCAGCAGCCAAGACAGGGGCAACTACGAGCAGTACTTC	CASSQDRGNYEQYF
TRBV5-4	TRBJ1-6	-	-	TGTGCCAGCAGCTTGGCCCCCAGGGTGGGTTCACCCCTCCACTTT	CASSLAPRVGSPLHF
TRBV13	TRBJ2-1	-	-	TGTGCCAGCAGCTTAGGGGAGGGGACGGTTAACAATGAGCAGTTCTTC	CASSLGEGTVNNEQFF
TRBV7-9	TRBJ2-1	-	-	TGTGCCAGCAGTTCCGGGGCCTACAATGAGCAGTTCTTC	CASSSGAYNEQFF
TRBV28	TRBJ2-3	-	-	TGTGCCAGCAATCGGGGCACAGATACGCAGTATTTT	CASNRGTDTQYF
TRBV12-3/TRBV12-4	TRBJ1-1	-	-	TGTGCCAGCAGTCTCAGGGGACGCACTGAAGCTTTCTTT	CASSLRGRTEAFF
TRBV4-1	TRBJ2-4	few	-	TGCGCCAGCAGCCAAGATCAAGGACAGAGGTCCATTCAGTACTTC	CASSQDQGQRSIQYF
TRBV4-2	TRBJ2-5	-	-	TGTGCCAGCAGCCAAGAACTTACGGGGGAGACCCAGTACTTC	CASSQELTGETQYF
TRBV6-5	TRBJ2-3	-	-	TGTGCCAGCAGTTACTCTTCCGGTACGCAGTATTTT	CASSYSSGTQYF
TRBV18	TRBJ2-5	-	TRBD1	TGTGCCAGCTCACCGCAACAACCGGGACAGGGTTATGAGACCCAGTACTTC	CASSPQQPGQGYETQYF
TRBV15	TRBJ1-2	-	-	TGTGCCACCAGCAGACAGGGTATGAACGGCTACACCTTC	CATSRQGMNGYTF
TRBV7-2	TRBJ1-2	-	TRBD1	TGTGCCAGCAGCGAGCGGACAGGCCCCTACTATGGCTACACCTTC	CASSERTGPYYGYTF
TRBV2	TRBJ2-7	-	TRBD1	TGTGCCAGCAGTTCCGGGACAGGCCGAGGTCAGCAGTACTTC	CASSSGTGRGQQYF